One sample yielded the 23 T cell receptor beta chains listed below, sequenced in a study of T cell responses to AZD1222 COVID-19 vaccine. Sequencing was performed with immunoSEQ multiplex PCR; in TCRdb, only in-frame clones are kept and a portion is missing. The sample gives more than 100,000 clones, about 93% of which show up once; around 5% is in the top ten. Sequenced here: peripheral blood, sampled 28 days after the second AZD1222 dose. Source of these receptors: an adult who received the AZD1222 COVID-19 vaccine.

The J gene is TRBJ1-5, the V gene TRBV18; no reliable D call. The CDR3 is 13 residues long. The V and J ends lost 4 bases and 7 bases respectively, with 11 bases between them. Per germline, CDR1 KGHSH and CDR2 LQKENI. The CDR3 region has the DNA TGTGCCAGCTCACAGGTCCTGGACCAGCCCCAGCATTTT. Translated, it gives CASSQVLDQPQHF.

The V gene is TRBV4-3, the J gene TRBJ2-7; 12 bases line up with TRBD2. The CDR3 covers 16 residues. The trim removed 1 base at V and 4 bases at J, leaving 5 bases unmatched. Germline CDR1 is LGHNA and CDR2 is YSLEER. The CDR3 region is CASSQGLAGVGYEQYF. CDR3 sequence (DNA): TGCGCCAGCAGCCAAGGACTAGCGGGAGTGGGATACGAGCAGTACTTC.

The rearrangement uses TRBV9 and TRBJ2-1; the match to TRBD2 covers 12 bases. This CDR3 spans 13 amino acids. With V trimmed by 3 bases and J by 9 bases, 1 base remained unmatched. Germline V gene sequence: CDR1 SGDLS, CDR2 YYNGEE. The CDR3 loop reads CASSEGLAGEQFF. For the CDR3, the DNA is TGTGCCAGCAGCGAGGGACTAGCGGGTGAGCAGTTCTTC.

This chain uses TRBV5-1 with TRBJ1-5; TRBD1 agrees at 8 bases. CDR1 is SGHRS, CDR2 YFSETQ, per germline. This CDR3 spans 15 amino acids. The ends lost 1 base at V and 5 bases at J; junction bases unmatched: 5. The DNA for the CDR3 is TGCGCCAGCAGCTTGACTGGGACAGGAGATCAGCCCCAGCATTTT. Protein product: CASSLTGTGDQPQHF.

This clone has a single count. The DNA of the CDR3 is TGTGCCAGCAGCCCGTTAGCGGGAGAAAGCGGGGAGCTGTTTTTT. This sequence encodes CASSPLAGESGELFF. The gene calls are TRBV5-4 and TRBJ2-2, with 9 bases matching TRBD2. CDR3 length equals 15 residues. Germline-derived CDR1 and CDR2 are SGHNT and YYREEE (reference sequence). V shed 4 bases and J 7 bases; nucleotides not matched to a gene: 8.

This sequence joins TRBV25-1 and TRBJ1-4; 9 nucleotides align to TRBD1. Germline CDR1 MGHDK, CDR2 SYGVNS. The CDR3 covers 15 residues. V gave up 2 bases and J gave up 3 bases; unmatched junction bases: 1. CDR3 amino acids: CASSEGQGSNEKLFF. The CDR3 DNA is TGTGCCAGCAGTGAAGGACAGGGGTCTAATGAAAAACTGTTTTTT.

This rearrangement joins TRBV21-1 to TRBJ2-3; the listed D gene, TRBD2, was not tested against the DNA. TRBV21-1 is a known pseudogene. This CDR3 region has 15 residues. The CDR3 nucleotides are TGTGCCAGCAGCAAGAGTGGGAGAACCACAGATACGCAGTATTTT. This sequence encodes CASSKSGRTTDTQYF.

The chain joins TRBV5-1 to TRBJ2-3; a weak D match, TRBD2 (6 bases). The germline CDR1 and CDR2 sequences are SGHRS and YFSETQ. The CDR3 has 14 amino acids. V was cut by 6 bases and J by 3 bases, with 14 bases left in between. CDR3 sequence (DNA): TGCGCCAGCAACCAGGGAGGCGGGACAGATACGCAGTATTTT. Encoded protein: CASNQGGGTDTQYF. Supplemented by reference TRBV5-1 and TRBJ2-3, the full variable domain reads KAGVTQTPRYLIKTRGQQVTLSCSPISGHRSVSWYQQTPGQGLQFLFEYFSETQRNKGNFPGRFSGRQFSNSRSEMNVSTLELGDSALYLCASNQGGGTDTQYFGPGTRLTVL.

DNA for the CDR3: TGTGCCAGCAGTTACCCTGGACAGGCGACTTACGAGCAGTACTTC. This codes for CASSYPGQATYEQYF. The chain joins TRBV6-5 to TRBJ2-7; 7 nucleotides agree with TRBD1. This CDR3 contains 15 residues. V was pared by 2 bases and J by 4 bases, with 8 bases of the junction left unmatched. Germline assignment: CDR1 MNHEY and CDR2 SVGAGI.

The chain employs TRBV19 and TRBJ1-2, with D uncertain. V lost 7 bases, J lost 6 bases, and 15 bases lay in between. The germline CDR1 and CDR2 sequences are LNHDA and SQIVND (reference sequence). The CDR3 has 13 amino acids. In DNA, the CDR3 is TGTGCCAGTACCTTCACGGCGGGCCATGGCTACACCTTC. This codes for CASTFTAGHGYTF.

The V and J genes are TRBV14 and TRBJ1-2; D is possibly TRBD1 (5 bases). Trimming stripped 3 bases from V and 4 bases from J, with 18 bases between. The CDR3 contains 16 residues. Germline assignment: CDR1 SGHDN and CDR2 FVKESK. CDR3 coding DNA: TGTGCCAGCAGCCACACCGGGGGGTCCACTATCTATGGCTACACCTTC. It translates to CASSHTGGSTIYGYTF.

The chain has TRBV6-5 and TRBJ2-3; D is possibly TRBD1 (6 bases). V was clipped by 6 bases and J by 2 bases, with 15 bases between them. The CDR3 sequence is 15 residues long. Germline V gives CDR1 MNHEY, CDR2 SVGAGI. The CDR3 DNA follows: TGTGCCAGCAGCGCTTTGGGGGCAGACACAGATACGCAGTATTTT. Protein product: CASSALGADTDTQYF.

The CDR3: CASSRSSRGDEQYF. The CDR3 nucleotides read TGTGCCAGCTCACGGTCCTCCAGGGGGGACGAGCAGTACTTC. The chain couples TRBV18 to TRBJ2-7; TRBD1 is a possible D gene (7 bases). Trimming took 4 bases from V and 5 from J, leaving 15 bases between them. The CDR3 is made up of 14 amino acids. Per the germline V gene, CDR1 is KGHSH and CDR2 is LQKENI. The full variable domain, completed using reference TRBV18 and TRBJ2-7, is NAGVMQNPRHLVRRRGQEARLRCSPMKGHSHVYWYRQLPEEGLKFMVYLQKENIIDESGMPKERFSAEFPKEGPSILRIQQVVRGDSAAYFCASSRSSRGDEQYFGPGTRLTVT.

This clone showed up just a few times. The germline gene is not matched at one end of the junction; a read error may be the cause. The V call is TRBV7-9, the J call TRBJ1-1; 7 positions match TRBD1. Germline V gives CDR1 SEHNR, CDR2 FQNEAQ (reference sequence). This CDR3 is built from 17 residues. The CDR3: CASNLGDGTEVRTEAFF. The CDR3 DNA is TGTGCCAGCAACTTAGGGGATGGGACAGAAGTCAGAACTGAAGCTTTCTTT. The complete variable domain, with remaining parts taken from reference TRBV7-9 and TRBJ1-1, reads DTGVSQNPRHKITKRGQNVTFRCDPISEHNRLYWYRQTLGQGPEFLTYFQNEAQLEKSRLLSDRFSAERPKGSFSTLEIQRTEQGDSAMYLCASNLGDGTEVRTEAFFGQGTRLTVV.

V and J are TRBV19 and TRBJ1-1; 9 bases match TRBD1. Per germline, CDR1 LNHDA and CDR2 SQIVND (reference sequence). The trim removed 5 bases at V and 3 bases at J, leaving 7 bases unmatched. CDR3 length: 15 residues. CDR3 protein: CASSQQGASDTEAFF. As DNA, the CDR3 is TGTGCCAGTAGTCAACAGGGGGCATCGGACACTGAAGCTTTCTTT.

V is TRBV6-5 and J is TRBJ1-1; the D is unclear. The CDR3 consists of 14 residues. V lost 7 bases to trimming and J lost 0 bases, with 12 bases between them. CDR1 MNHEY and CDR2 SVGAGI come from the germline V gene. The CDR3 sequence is CASTYDRVNTEAFF. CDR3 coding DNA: TGTGCCAGCACCTACGATAGGGTGAACACTGAAGCTTTCTTT.

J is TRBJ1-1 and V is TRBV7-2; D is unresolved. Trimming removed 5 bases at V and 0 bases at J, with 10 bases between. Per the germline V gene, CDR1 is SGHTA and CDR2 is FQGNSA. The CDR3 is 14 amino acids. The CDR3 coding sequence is TGTGCCAGCAGCCCTAGCTCCATGAACACTGAAGCTTTCTTT. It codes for CASSPSSMNTEAFF.

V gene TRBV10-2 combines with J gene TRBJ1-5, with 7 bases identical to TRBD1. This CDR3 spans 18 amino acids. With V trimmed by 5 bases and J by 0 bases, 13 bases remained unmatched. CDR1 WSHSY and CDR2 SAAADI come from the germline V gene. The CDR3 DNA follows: TGCGCCAGCAGTCTGGGATCAGGGGGGGTCCGTAGCAATCAGCCCCAGCATTTT. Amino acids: CASSLGSGGVRSNQPQHF.

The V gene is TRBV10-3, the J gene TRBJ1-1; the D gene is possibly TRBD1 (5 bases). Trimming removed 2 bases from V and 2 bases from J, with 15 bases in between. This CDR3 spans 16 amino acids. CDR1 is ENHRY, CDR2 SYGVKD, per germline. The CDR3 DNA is TGTGCCATCAGTGAGGAGGGACTCGGGAGAAACACTGAAGCTTTCTTT. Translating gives CAISEEGLGRNTEAFF.

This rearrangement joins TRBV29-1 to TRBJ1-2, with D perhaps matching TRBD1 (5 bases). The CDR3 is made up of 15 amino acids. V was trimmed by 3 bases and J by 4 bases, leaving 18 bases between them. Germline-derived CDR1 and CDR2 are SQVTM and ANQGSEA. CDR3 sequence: CSVDRKGEDLYGYTF. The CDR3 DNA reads TGCAGCGTTGATCGTAAAGGGGAGGACCTCTATGGCTACACCTTC.

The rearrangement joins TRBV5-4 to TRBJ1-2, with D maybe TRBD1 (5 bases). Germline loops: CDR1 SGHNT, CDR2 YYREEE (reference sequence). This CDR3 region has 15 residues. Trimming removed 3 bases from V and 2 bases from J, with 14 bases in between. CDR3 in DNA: TGTGCCAGCAGCTCGCGAGGGGCAGGGAACTATGGCTACACCTTC. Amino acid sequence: CASSSRGAGNYGYTF.

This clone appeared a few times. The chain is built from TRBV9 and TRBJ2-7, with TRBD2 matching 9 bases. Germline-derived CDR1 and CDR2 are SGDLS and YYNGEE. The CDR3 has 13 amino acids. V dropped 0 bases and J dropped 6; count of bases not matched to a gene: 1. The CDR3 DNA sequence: TGTGCCAGCAGCGTAGAACTAGCGGGCGAGCAGTACTTC. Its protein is CASSVELAGEQYF.

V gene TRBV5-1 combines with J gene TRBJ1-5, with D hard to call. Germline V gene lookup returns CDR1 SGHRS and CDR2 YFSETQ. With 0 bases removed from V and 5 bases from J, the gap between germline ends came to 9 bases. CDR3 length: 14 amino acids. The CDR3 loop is CASSLGGLDQPQHF. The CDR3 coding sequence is TGCGCCAGCAGCTTGGGTGGGCTAGATCAGCCCCAGCATTTT.